The 14 T cell receptor beta chains presented below share a single source sample, sequenced in a study of T cell responses to AZD1222 COVID-19 vaccine (dated by TCRdb to the early 2020s). Receptors were amplified or captured by the immunoSEQ multiplex PCR assay. Entries here come from immuneACCESS through TCRdb and include only in-frame sequences with V and J called. Some clones fail to appear in such tables; in the studies checked, an unresolved V gene covers under half of the shortfall, and the cause of the remainder is unknown. Across this sample there are 85,000 to 130,000 clones, with 88% seen only once. The ten most abundant clones make up over 6.5% of the sample. The sample's time point label, decoded: baseline before first vaccination. Here the sequenced sample was peripheral blood, taken on day 0 of AZD1222 vaccination. These receptors were collected from an adult in good health.

The V gene is TRBV25-1, the J gene TRBJ1-2; 9 bases are shared with TRBD1. Germline lookup yields CDR1 MGHDK and CDR2 SYGVNS. V lost 2 bases to trimming and J lost 6 bases; unmatched junction nucleotides: 4. The CDR3 runs to 14 residues. The CDR3 reads CASSEPGTGNGYTF. In nucleotides, the CDR3 is TGTGCCAGCAGTGAACCCGGGACAGGGAATGGCTACACCTTC.

The chain joins TRBV19 to TRBJ2-7, with 7 bases aligning to TRBD1. The CDR3 contains 16 residues. Germline V lookup: CDR1 LNHDA, CDR2 SQIVND (reference sequence). The V and J ends lost 4 bases and 4 bases, in that order; junction bases with no gene match: 13. The DNA for the CDR3 is TGTGCCAGTAGTAAAATCAATACAGGGGTCCCTTACGAGCAGTACTTC. Translating it yields CASSKINTGVPYEQYF.

The chain recombines TRBV6-5 with TRBJ1-2; D uncertain. Trimming took off 5 bases at V and 7 bases at J, with 20 bases between the two ends. Germline CDR1 is MNHEY and CDR2 is SVGAGI. This CDR3 region has 15 residues. CDR3 coding DNA: TGTGCCAGCAGTCATCCAAATTCCCCCCTAGCTGGCTACACCTTC. Its protein product is CASSHPNSPLAGYTF.

The gene calls are TRBV7-8 and TRBJ2-7; 8 bases agree with TRBD1. V dropped 5 bases and J dropped 5; count of bases not matched to a gene: 8. Germline values: CDR1 SGHVS, CDR2 FQNEAQ. The CDR3 is made up of 14 amino acids. The CDR3 DNA reads TGTGCCAGCAGCCCCCGGACAGGGCAGGACGAGCAGTACTTC. Translated, it gives CASSPRTGQDEQYF. Complete variable domain (other parts from reference TRBV7-8 and TRBJ2-7): GAGVSQSPRYKVAKRGQDVALRCDPISGHVSLFWYQQALGQGPEFLTYFQNEAQLDKSGLPSDRFFAERPEGSVSTLKIQRTQQEDSAVYLCASSPRTGQDEQYFGPGTRLTVT.

The chain recombines TRBV19 with TRBJ1-4, with 7 bases aligning to TRBD1. CDR1 is LNHDA and CDR2 is SQIVND in the germline V gene (reference sequence). This CDR3 comprises 14 residues. V was pared by 6 bases and J by 8 bases, with 9 bases of the junction left unmatched. The CDR3 nucleotides are TGTGCCAGTAGCCTCAGGGGGGTGGAAGAAAAACTGTTTTTT. Translating it yields CASSLRGVEEKLFF. The full variable domain, its missing parts supplied by reference TRBV19 and TRBJ1-4, is DGGITQSPKYLFRKEGQNVTLSCEQNLNHDAMYWYRQDPGQGLRLIYYSQIVNDFQKGDIAEGYSVSREKKESFPLTVTSAQKNPTAFYLCASSLRGVEEKLFFGSGTQLSVL.

This clone was detected only once. V gene TRBV27 combines with J gene TRBJ2-1; D is undetermined. V gave up 6 bases and J gave up 3 bases, with 12 bases separating them. CDR3 size: 14 residues. Germline loops: CDR1 MNHEY, CDR2 SMNVEV (reference sequence). CDR3 residues: CASRVGGIYNEQFF. CDR3 DNA sequence: TGTGCCAGCAGGGTCGGCGGCATCTACAATGAGCAGTTCTTC.

The chain recombines TRBV18 with TRBJ2-2; TRBD2 is a possible D gene (5 bases). In germline, CDR1 is KGHSH, CDR2 LQKENI. This CDR3 comprises 15 residues. V gave up 2 bases and J gave up 4 bases, with 11 bases separating them. Here the CDR3 DNA reads TGTGCCAGCTCACCATGGAACAGCGGCACCGGGGAGCTGTTTTTT. Encoded protein: CASSPWNSGTGELFF.

This rearrangement joins TRBV7-9 to TRBJ1-3; TRBD1 matches 10 bases. The CDR3 is made up of 15 amino acids. After removal of 5 bases from V and 1 base from J, the junction contained 2 bases not matched to a gene. Germline CDR1 reads SEHNR; CDR2 reads FQNEAQ (reference sequence). The CDR3 region is CASSLGQGSGNTIYF. In nucleotides, the CDR3 is TGTGCCAGCAGCCTGGGACAGGGGTCTGGAAACACCATATATTTT.

This chain joins TRBV6-5 and TRBJ2-7; D is uncertain. Germline V gives CDR1 MNHEY, CDR2 SVGAGI. CDR3 length: 10 amino acids. V lost 8 bases to trimming and J lost 5 bases, with 7 bases between them. The CDR3 bases are TGTGCCAGCGGTCCCCACGAGCAGTACTTC. Protein: CASGPHEQYF.

This sequence joins TRBV9 and TRBJ1-1; D perhaps matches TRBD1 (5 bases). V lost 6 bases and J lost 4, with 13 bases in between. This CDR3 spans 13 amino acids. CDR1 and CDR2 from the germline V gene are SGDLS and YYNGEE. CDR3 protein: CASNPDMSTEAFF. The DNA for the CDR3 is TGTGCCAGCAACCCGGACATGAGCACTGAAGCTTTCTTT.

The rearrangement uses TRBV27 and TRBJ1-5; D call uncertain. The CDR3 contains 13 residues. Germline V gives CDR1 MNHEY, CDR2 SMNVEV (reference sequence). The V and J ends lost 3 bases and 0 bases respectively, with 3 bases between them. CDR3 bases: TGTGCCAGCAGTTTCTTTAGCAATCAGCCCCAGCATTTT. As protein: CASSFFSNQPQHF.

The chain carries TRBV3-1 (or the pseudogene TRBV3-2) and TRBJ2-7; D call uncertain. Germline values: CDR1 LGHDT, CDR2 YNNKEL (reference sequence). This CDR3 contains 12 residues. The ends were cut back, 6 bases at V and 4 bases at J, with 10 bases in the middle. CDR3: CASSHIWYEQYF. CDR3 DNA sequence: TGTGCCAGCAGTCATATTTGGTACGAGCAGTACTTC.

This CDR3 reads CASREDRITYEQYF. Written as DNA, the CDR3 is TGTGCCAGCAGGGAGGACAGGATTACTTACGAGCAGTACTTC. The chain combines TRBV2 with TRBJ2-7; 7 bases fit TRBD1. This CDR3 spans 14 amino acids. The trim removed 6 bases at V and 4 bases at J, leaving 9 bases unmatched. The germline CDR1 and CDR2 sequences are SNHLY and FYNNEI.

As DNA, the CDR3 is TGTGCCAGCTCACCACCGGGCCAGGTTGGGTACGAGCAGTACTTC. Translation gives CASSPPGQVGYEQYF. The chain carries TRBV18 and TRBJ2-7; unclear D gene. V lost 0 bases to trimming and J lost 4 bases, with 13 bases between them. CDR3 length equals 15 residues. The V gene's germline CDR1 is KGHSH and CDR2 LQKENI.